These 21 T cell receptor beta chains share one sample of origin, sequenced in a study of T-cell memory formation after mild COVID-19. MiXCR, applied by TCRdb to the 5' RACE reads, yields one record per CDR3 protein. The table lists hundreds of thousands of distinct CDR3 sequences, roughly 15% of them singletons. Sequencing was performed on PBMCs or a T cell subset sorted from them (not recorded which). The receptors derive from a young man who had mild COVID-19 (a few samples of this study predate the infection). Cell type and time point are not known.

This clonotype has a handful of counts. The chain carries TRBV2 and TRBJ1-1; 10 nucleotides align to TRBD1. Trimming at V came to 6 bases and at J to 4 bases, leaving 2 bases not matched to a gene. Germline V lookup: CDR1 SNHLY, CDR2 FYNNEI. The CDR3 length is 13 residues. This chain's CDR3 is CASRRQGATEAFF. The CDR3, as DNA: TGTGCCAGCAGAAGACAGGGGGCCACTGAAGCTTTCTTT.

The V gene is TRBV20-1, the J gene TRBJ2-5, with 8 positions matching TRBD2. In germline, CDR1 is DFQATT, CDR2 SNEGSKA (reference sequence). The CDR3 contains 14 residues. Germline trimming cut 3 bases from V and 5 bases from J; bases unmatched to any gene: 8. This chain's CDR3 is CSASSFERGETQYF. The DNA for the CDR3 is TGCAGTGCTAGCTCTTTCGAGCGGGGGGAGACCCAGTACTTC.

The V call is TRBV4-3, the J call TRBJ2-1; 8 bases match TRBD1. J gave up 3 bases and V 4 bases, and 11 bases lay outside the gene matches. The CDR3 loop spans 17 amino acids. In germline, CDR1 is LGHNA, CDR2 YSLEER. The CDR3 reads CASSPSGTGAYYNEQFF. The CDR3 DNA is TGCGCCAGCAGCCCTTCGGGGACAGGAGCCTACTACAATGAGCAGTTCTTC.

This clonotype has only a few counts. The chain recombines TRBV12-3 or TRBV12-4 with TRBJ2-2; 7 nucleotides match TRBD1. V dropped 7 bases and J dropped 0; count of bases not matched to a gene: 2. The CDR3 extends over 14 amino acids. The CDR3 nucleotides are TGTGCCAGCACCAGGGGGACGAACACCGGGGAGCTGTTTTTT. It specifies CASTRGTNTGELFF.

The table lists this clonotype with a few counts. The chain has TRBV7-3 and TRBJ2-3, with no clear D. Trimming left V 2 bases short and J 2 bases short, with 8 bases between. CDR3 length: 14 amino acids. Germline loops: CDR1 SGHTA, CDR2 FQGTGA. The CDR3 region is CASSLATFTDTQYF. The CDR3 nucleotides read TGTGCCAGCAGCTTAGCCACGTTCACAGATACGCAGTATTTT. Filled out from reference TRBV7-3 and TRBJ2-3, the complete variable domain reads GAGVSQTPSNKVTEKGKYVELRCDPISGHTALYWYRQSLGQGPEFLIYFQGTGAADDSGLPNDRFFAVRPEGSVSTLKIQRTERGDSAVYLCASSLATFTDTQYFGPGTRLTVL.

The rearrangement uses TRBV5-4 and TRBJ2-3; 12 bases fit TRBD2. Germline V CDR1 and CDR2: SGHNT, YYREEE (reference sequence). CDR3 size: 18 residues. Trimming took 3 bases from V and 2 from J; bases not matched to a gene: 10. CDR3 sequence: CASSSGTSGFSITDTQYF. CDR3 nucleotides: TGTGCCAGCAGCTCAGGGACTAGCGGGTTTTCCATCACAGATACGCAGTATTTT.

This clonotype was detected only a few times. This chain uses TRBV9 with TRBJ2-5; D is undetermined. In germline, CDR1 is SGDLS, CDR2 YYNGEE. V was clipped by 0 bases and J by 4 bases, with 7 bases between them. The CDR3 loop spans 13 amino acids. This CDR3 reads CASSVAWLETQYF. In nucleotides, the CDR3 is TGTGCCAGCAGCGTAGCTTGGTTAGAGACCCAGTACTTC. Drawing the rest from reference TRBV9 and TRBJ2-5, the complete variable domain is DSGVTQTPKHLITATGQRVTLRCSPRSGDLSVYWYQQSLDQGLQFLIQYYNGEERAKGNILERFSAQQFPDLHSELNLSSLELGDSALYFCASSVAWLETQYFGPGTRLLVL.

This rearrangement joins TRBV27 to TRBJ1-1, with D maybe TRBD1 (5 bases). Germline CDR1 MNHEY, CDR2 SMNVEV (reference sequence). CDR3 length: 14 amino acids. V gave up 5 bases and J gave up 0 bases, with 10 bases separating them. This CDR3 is CASSAQGLNTEAFF. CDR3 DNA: TGTGCCAGCAGTGCCCAGGGACTGAACACTGAAGCTTTCTTT.

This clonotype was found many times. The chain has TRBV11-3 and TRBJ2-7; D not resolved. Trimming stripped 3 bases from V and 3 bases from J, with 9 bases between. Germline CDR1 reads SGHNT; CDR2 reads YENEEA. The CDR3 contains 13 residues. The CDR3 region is CASSLSGSYEQYF. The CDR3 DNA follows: TGTGCCAGCAGCTTGAGTGGCAGCTACGAGCAGTACTTC.

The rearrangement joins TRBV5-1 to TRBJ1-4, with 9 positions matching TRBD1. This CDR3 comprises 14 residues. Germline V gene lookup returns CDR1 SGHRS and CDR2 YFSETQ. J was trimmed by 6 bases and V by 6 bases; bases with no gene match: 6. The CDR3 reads CASMPGTGYEKLFF. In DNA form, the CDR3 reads TGCGCCAGCATGCCCGGGACAGGGTATGAAAAACTGTTTTTT.

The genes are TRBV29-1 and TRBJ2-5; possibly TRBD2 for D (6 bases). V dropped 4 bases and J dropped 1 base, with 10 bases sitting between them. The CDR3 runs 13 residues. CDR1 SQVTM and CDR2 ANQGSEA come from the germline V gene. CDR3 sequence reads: CSVARGSQETQYF. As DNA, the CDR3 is TGCAGCGTTGCGCGGGGTTCCCAAGAGACCCAGTACTTC.

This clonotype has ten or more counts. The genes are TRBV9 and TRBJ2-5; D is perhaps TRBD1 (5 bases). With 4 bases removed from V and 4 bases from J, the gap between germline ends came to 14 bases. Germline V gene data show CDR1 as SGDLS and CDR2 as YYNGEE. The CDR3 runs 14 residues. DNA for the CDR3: TGTGCCAGCAGCTCCAGGGTGGGGCGAGAGACCCAGTACTTC. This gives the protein CASSSRVGRETQYF.

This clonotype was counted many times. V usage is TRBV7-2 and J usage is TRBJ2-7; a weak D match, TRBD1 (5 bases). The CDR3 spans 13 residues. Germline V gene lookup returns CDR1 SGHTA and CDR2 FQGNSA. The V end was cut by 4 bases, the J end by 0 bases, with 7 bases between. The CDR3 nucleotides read TGTGCCAGCAGCTACGACAGCTCCTACGAGCAGTACTTC. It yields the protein CASSYDSSYEQYF.

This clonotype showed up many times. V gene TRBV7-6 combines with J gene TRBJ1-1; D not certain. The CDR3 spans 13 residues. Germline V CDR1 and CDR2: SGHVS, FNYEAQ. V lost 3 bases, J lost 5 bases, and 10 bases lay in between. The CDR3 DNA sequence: TGTGCCAGCAGCTTGGGCTCGGGGACTGAAGCTTTCTTT. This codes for CASSLGSGTEAFF.

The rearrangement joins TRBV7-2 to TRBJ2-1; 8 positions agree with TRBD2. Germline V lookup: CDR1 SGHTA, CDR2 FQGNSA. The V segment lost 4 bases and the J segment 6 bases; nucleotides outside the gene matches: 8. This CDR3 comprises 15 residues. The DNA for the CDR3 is TGTGCCAGCAGCTCGGGACTAGGGGCATCCAATGAGCAGTTCTTC. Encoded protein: CASSSGLGASNEQFF.

Here the CDR3 reads CATSRGAGKGGYTF. The DNA of the CDR3 is TGTGCCACCAGCAGAGGTGCGGGGAAGGGTGGCTACACCTTC. This chain connects TRBV15 to TRBJ1-2, with no clear D. The CDR3 has 14 amino acids. V shed 1 base and J shed 7 bases, with 13 bases lying between them. CDR1 LNHNV and CDR2 YYDKDF come from the germline V gene (reference sequence).

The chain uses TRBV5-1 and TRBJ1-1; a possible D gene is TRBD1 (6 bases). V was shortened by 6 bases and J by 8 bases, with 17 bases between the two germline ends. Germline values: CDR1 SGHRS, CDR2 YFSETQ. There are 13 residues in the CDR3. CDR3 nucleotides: TGCGCCAGCACCCTCGGACAGAGCCGCGAAGCTTTCTTT. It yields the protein CASTLGQSREAFF.

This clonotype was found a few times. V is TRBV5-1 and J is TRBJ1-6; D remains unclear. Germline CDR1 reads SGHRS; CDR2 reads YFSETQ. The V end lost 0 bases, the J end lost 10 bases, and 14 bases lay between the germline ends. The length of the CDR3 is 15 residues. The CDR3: CASSLGVGVQSPLHF. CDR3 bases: TGCGCCAGCAGCTTGGGGGTCGGGGTCCAGTCACCCCTCCACTTT.

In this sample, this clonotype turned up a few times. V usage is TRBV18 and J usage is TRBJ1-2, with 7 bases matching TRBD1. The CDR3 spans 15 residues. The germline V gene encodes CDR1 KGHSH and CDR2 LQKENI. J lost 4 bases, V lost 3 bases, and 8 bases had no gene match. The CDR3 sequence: CASSPAAGGTYGYTF. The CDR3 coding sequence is TGTGCCAGCTCACCGGCTGCAGGGGGAACCTATGGCTACACCTTC.

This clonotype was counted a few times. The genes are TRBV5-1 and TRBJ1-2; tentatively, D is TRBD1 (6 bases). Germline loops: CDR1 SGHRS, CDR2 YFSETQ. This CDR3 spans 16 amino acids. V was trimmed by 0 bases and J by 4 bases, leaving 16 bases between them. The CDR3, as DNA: TGCGCCAGCAGCTTGGCCACCGGCAGGGGAGGCTATGGCTACACCTTC. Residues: CASSLATGRGGYGYTF.

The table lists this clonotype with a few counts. CDR3 sequence reads: CSARKPGGFALGTEAFF. The DNA for the CDR3 is TGCAGTGCCAGAAAGCCAGGGGGCTTCGCGTTAGGCACTGAAGCTTTCTTT. V gene TRBV20-1 combines with J gene TRBJ1-1; 8 bases agree with TRBD1. CDR1 DFQATT and CDR2 SNEGSKA come from the germline V gene (reference sequence). The CDR3 consists of 17 residues. V was clipped by 6 bases and J by 4 bases; unmatched bases: 19.